This T cell receptor (beta chain) was sequenced for a study of CD8 T cells in ankylosing spondylitis. Study results and limitations: It was reported that disease-linked clones were significantly enriched in matched ankylosing spondylitis synovial fluid. As for the disease-linked clones, they showed a CD8+ phenotype and occurred at relatively low frequencies in peripheral blood. Within ankylosing spondylitis blood, a TCR beta motif made up of seven or eight highly homologous variants appeared to be characteristic.

This clonotype turned up a few times. The antigen remains unidentified. For TCR beta, libraries came from quantitative 5'-RACE with molecular barcodes. TCRdb re-derived calls from the 5' RACE reads in MiXCR, one entry per CDR3 protein. There are a few hundred thousand distinct CDR3 sequences in the sample; less than 10% occur only once, and roughly 15% lies in the top ten. The CDR3 sequence is 14 residues long. The V end was cut by 0 bases, the J end by 1 base, with 7 bases between. CDR1 is SGHNT and CDR2 is YENEEA in the germline V gene. The sequencing input was blood, either unsorted or a sorted T cell fraction (not recorded which). The V and J genes are TRBV11-3 and TRBJ2-7; D is possibly TRBD2 (5 bases). The receptor's source is a male donor with ankylosing spondylitis. The CDR3 bases are TGTGCCAGCAGCTTAGATTTAGCGTCCTACGAGCAGTACTTC. This codes for CASSLDLASYEQYF.